The rows below give T cell receptor beta chains drawn from one sample of a study of cytomegalovirus exposure and HLA in healthy donors. Profiled with immunoSEQ multiplex PCR; TCRdb holds only in-frame clones, not every one. The data show 95,000 to 150,000 clones, with 15% seen just once and 1.5% to 2% held by the top ten. Material: PBMCs. Source of these receptors: a woman under 30 in good health and CMV-seronegative. CDR3s include the opening cysteine and the closing phenylalanine or tryptophan. Each record gives: V gene, J gene, CDR3 protein.

v_gene: TRBV7-9; j_gene: TRBJ1-1; CDR3aa: CASSLSSLAQGSGGTEAFF
v_gene: TRBV19; j_gene: TRBJ1-5; CDR3aa: CASSGQGGQPQHF
v_gene: TRBV7-9; j_gene: TRBJ1-1; CDR3aa: CASSLQGYTEAFF
v_gene: TRBV5-1; j_gene: TRBJ1-1; CDR3aa: CASSLTGGTEAFF
v_gene: TRBV30; j_gene: TRBJ2-5; CDR3aa: CACQRSYQETQYF
v_gene: TRBV6-6; j_gene: TRBJ2-7; CDR3aa: CASTSLPQDEQYF
v_gene: TRBV25-1; j_gene: TRBJ1-1; CDR3aa: CASSESDREAFF
v_gene: TRBV2; j_gene: TRBJ2-7; CDR3aa: CAGGQPYEQYF
v_gene: TRBV19; j_gene: TRBJ2-7; CDR3aa: CASPRPGTGLREQYF
v_gene: TRBV19; j_gene: TRBJ1-4; CDR3aa: CASSTMGADEKLFF
v_gene: TRBV9; j_gene: TRBJ1-5; CDR3aa: CASSVGQGTDQPQHF
v_gene: TRBV30; j_gene: TRBJ1-1; CDR3aa: CAWSVGAGAFF
v_gene: TRBV2; j_gene: TRBJ1-2; CDR3aa: CATLEGSSYGYTF
v_gene: TRBV6-5; j_gene: TRBJ2-7; CDR3aa: CASSWGQDGSYEQYF
v_gene: TRBV29-1; j_gene: TRBJ2-1; CDR3aa: CSGDRDPYNEQFF
v_gene: TRBV30; j_gene: TRBJ1-1; CDR3aa: CASRDRVNTEAFF
v_gene: TRBV4-2; j_gene: TRBJ2-5; CDR3aa: CASSQLTSGQQETQYF
v_gene: TRBV4-3; j_gene: TRBJ2-7; CDR3aa: CASSQAPGQGAWEQYF
v_gene: TRBV7-9; j_gene: TRBJ2-1; CDR3aa: CASSLAARGGSDREQFF
v_gene: TRBV28; j_gene: TRBJ1-5; CDR3aa: CASRGTGTPNQPQHF
v_gene: TRBV18; j_gene: TRBJ1-2; CDR3aa: CASSPSGGGSDYGYTF
v_gene: TRBV9; j_gene: TRBJ2-7; CDR3aa: CASSVGGTSAYEQYF
v_gene: TRBV19; j_gene: TRBJ1-5; CDR3aa: CASNLRDQPQHF
v_gene: TRBV5-6; j_gene: NA; CDR3aa: CASSISGRRDEQYF
v_gene: TRBV30; j_gene: TRBJ1-2; CDR3aa: CAWSVVTDGYTF
v_gene: TRBV30; j_gene: TRBJ2-3; CDR3aa: CAWSPGQGRADTQYF
v_gene: TRBV6-1; j_gene: TRBJ1-4; CDR3aa: CASARGLRTNEKLFF
v_gene: TRBV7-3; j_gene: TRBJ1-6; CDR3aa: CASSLVGGTGTSPLHF
v_gene: TRBV4-1; j_gene: TRBJ1-1; CDR3aa: CASSQGGQVAAFF